The 10 T cell receptor beta chains below all came from one sample that was sequenced in a study of cytomegalovirus exposure and HLA in healthy donors. The PCR used 60 Vbeta and 13 Jbeta primers. TCRdb's copy holds only in-frame clones and misses some; the assay was immunoSEQ multiplex PCR. The profile shows about 88,000 clones, 85% to 90% of them singletons. Sample: PBMCs. Every receptor here comes from a young man in good health and CMV-seronegative.

The gene calls are TRBV7-2 and TRBJ1-2; D is unresolved. The V gene's germline CDR1 is SGHTA and CDR2 FQGNSA. Trimming cost V 2 bases and J 7 bases, with 17 bases left between them. The CDR3 is 15 residues long. CDR3 nucleotides: TGTGCCAGCAGCTTAACGCTGGGAGGCAACGGTGGCTACACCTTC. Protein: CASSLTLGGNGGYTF.

The rearrangement links TRBV5-6 to TRBJ2-3, with 13 bases fitting TRBD2. The CDR3 contains 17 residues. After removal of 0 bases from V and 1 base from J, the junction contained 2 bases not matched to a gene. CDR1 is SGHDT, CDR2 YYEEEE, per germline. CDR3 in DNA: TGTGCCAGCAGCTTGGCCGGACTAGCGGGAGGCACAGATACGCAGTATTTT. Translation gives CASSLAGLAGGTDTQYF. Based on the CDR3 plus reference TRBV5-6 and TRBJ2-3, the full variable domain is DAGVTQSPTHLIKTRGQQVTLRCSPKSGHDTVSWYQQALGQGPQFIFQYYEEEERQRGNFPDRFSGHQFPNYSSELNVNALLLGDSALYLCASSLAGLAGGTDTQYFGPGTRLTVL.

The chain couples TRBV6-1 to TRBJ2-1; the D gene is possibly TRBD1 (6 bases). The V and J ends lost 8 bases and 6 bases respectively, with 17 bases between them. CDR3 length equals 14 residues. The germline V gene has CDR1 MNHNS and CDR2 SASEGT. Here the CDR3 reads CASGFLGAGNEQFF. Written as DNA, the CDR3 is TGTGCCAGCGGGTTCCTGGGGGCAGGCAATGAGCAGTTCTTC.

The J gene is TRBJ1-2, the V gene TRBV6-5; D is unclear. V gave up 4 bases and J gave up 3 bases, with 18 bases separating them. Per the germline V gene, CDR1 is MNHEY and CDR2 is SVGAGI. This CDR3 comprises 16 residues. CDR3 amino acids: CASSSLSGRLHYGYTF. CDR3 bases: TGTGCCAGCAGTTCCCTGAGCGGCCGCCTTCACTATGGCTACACCTTC.

The chain is built from TRBV18 and TRBJ2-1, with D maybe TRBD1 (6 bases). V lost 6 bases, J lost 4 bases, and 16 bases lay in between. The germline CDR1 and CDR2 sequences are KGHSH and LQKENI. The CDR3 length is 15 residues. The CDR3: CASSLQGAGYNEQFF. The CDR3 DNA sequence: TGTGCCAGCTCGCTACAGGGAGCCGGATACAATGAGCAGTTCTTC.

The rearrangement uses TRBV19 and TRBJ2-5; the D gene is possibly TRBD1 (6 bases). The CDR3 consists of 15 residues. Trimming took off 4 bases at V and 5 bases at J, with 17 bases between the two ends. From germline, CDR1 is LNHDA and CDR2 SQIVND (reference sequence). CDR3 region: CASSRPGGGQETQYF. The DNA for the CDR3 is TGTGCCAGTAGTAGGCCCGGTGGGGGCCAGGAGACCCAGTACTTC.

This clone was recorded once. The rearrangement links TRBV11-2 to TRBJ1-1; no definite D call. The CDR3 length is 13 residues. CDR1 is SGHAT, CDR2 FQNNGV, per germline. Trimming shortened V by 3 bases and J by 0 bases, and 5 bases separated the two germline ends. The CDR3 nucleotides are TGTGCCAGCAGCTTTCTCTTGAACACTGAAGCTTTCTTT. Protein product: CASSFLLNTEAFF.

J is TRBJ1-6 and V is TRBV6-6; 7 nucleotides align to TRBD1. Trimming at V came to 0 bases and at J to 6 bases, leaving 5 bases not matched to a gene. CDR1 is MNHNY and CDR2 is SVGAGI in the germline V gene (reference sequence). The CDR3 runs 16 residues. The CDR3 reads CASSYSQGVGNSPLHF. CDR3 bases: TGTGCCAGCAGTTACTCCCAGGGGGTTGGTAATTCACCCCTCCACTTT.

In this sample, this clone turned up a few times. The genes are TRBV19 and TRBJ1-4, with a weak D call TRBD1 (6 bases). Germline V gene lookup returns CDR1 LNHDA and CDR2 SQIVND (reference sequence). The CDR3 sequence is 14 residues long. Trimming removed 9 bases from V and 8 bases from J, with 19 bases in between. The CDR3 DNA follows: TGTGCCAGCCAGAACAGGGTTTTGCGAGAAAAACTGTTTTTT. Protein sequence: CASQNRVLREKLFF. Full variable domain (outside the CDR3, taken from reference TRBV19 and TRBJ1-4): DGGITQSPKYLFRKEGQNVTLSCEQNLNHDAMYWYRQDPGQGLRLIYYSQIVNDFQKGDIAEGYSVSREKKESFPLTVTSAQKNPTAFYLCASQNRVLREKLFFGSGTQLSVL.

The chain couples TRBV7-9 to TRBJ2-7; a weak D match, TRBD1 (5 bases). The V end lost 7 bases, the J end lost 3 bases, and 10 bases lay between the germline ends. Germline loops: CDR1 SEHNR, CDR2 FQNEAQ (reference sequence). CDR3 length: 12 residues. CDR3 nucleotides: TGTGCCAGCAACGACAGAAACTACGAGCAGTACTTC. Amino acids: CASNDRNYEQYF.